A few counts support the clone carrying this T cell receptor (beta chain). Its antigen is undetermined. This entry belongs to a study of T cells after yellow fever vaccination. Study-level information: Libraries from low-cell-number fractions were prepared with the SMART-Seq v4 Ultra Low Input RNA kit. Study conclusions and caveats: Contaminants from the bulk population, in the form of abundant clonotypes, could be found in FACS-sorted repertoires. CD4 and CD8 compartments shared a small share of clonotypes. Peaking faster, on day 5 versus 15, the secondary response was nonetheless weaker.

TCRdb used MiXCR to reprocess the 5' RACE reads, holding one entry per CDR3 protein. The sample has approximately 610,000 distinct CDR3 sequences; about 17% are singletons. CDR1 SGHRS and CDR2 YFSETQ come from the germline V gene. Germline trimming cut 2 bases from V and 2 bases from J; bases unmatched to any gene: 6. The CDR3 consists of 15 residues. Sequencing used PBMCs, obtained roughly 5 days after the first yellow fever vaccination. The rearrangement links TRBV5-1 to TRBJ2-5, with 7 bases fitting TRBD1. The TCR originated in a man aged 18-30 years who received the YFV17D yellow fever vaccine. This CDR3 is CASSLGTVVQETQYF. DNA for the CDR3: TGCGCCAGCAGCTTAGGGACAGTGGTACAAGAGACCCAGTACTTC.